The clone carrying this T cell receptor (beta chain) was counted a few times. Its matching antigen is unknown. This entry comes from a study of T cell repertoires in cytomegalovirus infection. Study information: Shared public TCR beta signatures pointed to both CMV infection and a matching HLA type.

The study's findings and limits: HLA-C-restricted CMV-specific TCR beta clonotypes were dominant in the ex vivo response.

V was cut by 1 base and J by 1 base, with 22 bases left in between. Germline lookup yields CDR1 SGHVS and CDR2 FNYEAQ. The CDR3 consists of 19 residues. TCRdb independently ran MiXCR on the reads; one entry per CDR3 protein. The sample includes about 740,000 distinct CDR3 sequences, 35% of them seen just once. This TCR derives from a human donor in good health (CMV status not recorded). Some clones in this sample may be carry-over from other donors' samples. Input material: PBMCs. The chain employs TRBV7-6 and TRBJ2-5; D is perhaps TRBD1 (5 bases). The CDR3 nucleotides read TGTGCCAGCAGCTTAGTCGCTTCGGGTCAGGGTTGGAGCCAAGAGACCCAGTACTTC. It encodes CASSLVASGQGWSQETQYF.